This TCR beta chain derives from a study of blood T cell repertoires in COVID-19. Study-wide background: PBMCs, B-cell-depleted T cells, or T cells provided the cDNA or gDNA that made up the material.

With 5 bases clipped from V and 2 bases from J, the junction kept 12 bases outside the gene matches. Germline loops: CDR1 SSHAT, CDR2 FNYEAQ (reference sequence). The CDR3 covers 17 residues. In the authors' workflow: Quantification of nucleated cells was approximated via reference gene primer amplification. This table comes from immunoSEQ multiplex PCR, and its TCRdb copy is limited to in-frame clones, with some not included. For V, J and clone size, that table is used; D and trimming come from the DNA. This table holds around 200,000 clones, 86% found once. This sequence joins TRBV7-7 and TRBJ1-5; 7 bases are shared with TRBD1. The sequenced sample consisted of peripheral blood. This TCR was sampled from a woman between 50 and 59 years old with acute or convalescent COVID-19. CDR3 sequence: CASSLRTGPNGNQPQHF. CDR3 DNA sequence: TGTGCCAGCAGCCTCCGGACAGGCCCTAACGGCAATCAGCCCCAGCATTTT.